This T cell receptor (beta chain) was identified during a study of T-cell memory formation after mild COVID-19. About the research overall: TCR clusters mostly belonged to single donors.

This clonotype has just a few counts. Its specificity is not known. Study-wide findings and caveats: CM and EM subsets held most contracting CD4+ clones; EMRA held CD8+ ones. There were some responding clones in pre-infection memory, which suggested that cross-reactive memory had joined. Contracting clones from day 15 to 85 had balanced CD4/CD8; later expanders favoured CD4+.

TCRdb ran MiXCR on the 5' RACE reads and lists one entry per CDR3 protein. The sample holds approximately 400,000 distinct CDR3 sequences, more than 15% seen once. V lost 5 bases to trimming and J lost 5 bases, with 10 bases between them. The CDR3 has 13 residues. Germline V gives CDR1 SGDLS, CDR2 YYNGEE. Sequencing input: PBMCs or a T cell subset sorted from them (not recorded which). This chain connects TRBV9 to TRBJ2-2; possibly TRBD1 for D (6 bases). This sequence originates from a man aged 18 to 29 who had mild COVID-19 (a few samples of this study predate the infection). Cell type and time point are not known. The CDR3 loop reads CASRNRVTGELFF. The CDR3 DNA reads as TGTGCCAGCAGAAACAGGGTGACCGGGGAGCTGTTTTTT.